This entry lists 24 T cell receptor beta chains sequenced from one sample in a study of CD8+ T cells in alopecia areata. cDNA serving as the sequencing template came from extracted, reverse transcribed RNA. Measured with immunoSEQ multiplex PCR; TCRdb has only the in-frame clones, and not every one. Of 150,000 to 200,000 clones in the sample, 50% to 60% were seen once. The specimen was CD4+ T cells sorted from blood, collected at week 0. The receptors were gathered from a human donor with alopecia areata.

The chain is built from TRBV30 and TRBJ1-6, with 7 bases fitting TRBD1. V lost 0 bases, J lost 7 bases, and 3 bases stayed unmatched. Germline V gene sequence: CDR1 GTSNPN, CDR2 SVGIG (reference sequence). This CDR3 has 14 residues. The CDR3 loop reads CAWSVVQGNSPLHF. The CDR3 DNA reads as TGTGCCTGGAGTGTAGTACAGGGGAATTCACCCCTCCACTTT.

The V call is TRBV5-6, the J call TRBJ1-6; 10 bases match TRBD1. V shed 4 bases and J 11 bases; nucleotides not matched to a gene: 15. The germline V gene encodes CDR1 SGHDT and CDR2 YYEEEE. This CDR3 comprises 17 residues. CDR3 residues: CASSIPPGQGNIPPLHF. CDR3 sequence (DNA): TGTGCCAGCAGCATACCACCGGGACAGGGGAATATTCCACCCCTCCACTTT.

This clone appeared a few times. The chain joins TRBV7-2 to TRBJ2-3; no definite D call. This CDR3 has 16 amino acids. Looked up from germline, CDR1 is SGHTA and CDR2 is FQGNSA. The germline V and J ends were trimmed by 5 bases and 0 bases, with 15 bases remaining between them. The CDR3 here is CASSTQVKTSTDTQYF. In DNA, the CDR3 is TGTGCCAGCAGCACCCAAGTAAAGACTAGCACAGATACGCAGTATTTT.

The chain couples TRBV5-1 to TRBJ1-5, with D uncertain. Germline V gene sequence: CDR1 SGHRS, CDR2 YFSETQ. The CDR3 loop spans 14 amino acids. V gave up 5 bases and J gave up 4 bases, with 13 bases separating them. In DNA form, the CDR3 reads TGCGCCAGCAGTTCCGGGTCCCCAAATCAGCCCCAGCATTTT. It specifies CASSSGSPNQPQHF. The variable domain in full, completed from reference TRBV5-1 and TRBJ1-5, reads KAGVTQTPRYLIKTRGQQVTLSCSPISGHRSVSWYQQTPGQGLQFLFEYFSETQRNKGNFPGRFSGRQFSNSRSEMNVSTLELGDSALYLCASSSGSPNQPQHFGDGTRLSIL.

This chain links TRBV2 with TRBJ1-4; D may be TRBD1 (6 bases). The length of the CDR3 is 14 residues. Trimming shortened V by 1 base and J by 8 bases, and 11 bases separated the two germline ends. Germline assignment: CDR1 SNHLY and CDR2 FYNNEI. In DNA, the CDR3 is TGTGCCAGCAGTGAAGGGACAGTAGGAGAAAAACTGTTTTTT. It yields the protein CASSEGTVGEKLFF.

This clone has more than one count but fewer than ten. The genes are TRBV29-1 and TRBJ2-5, with D unclear. CDR1 is SQVTM and CDR2 is ANQGSEA in the germline V gene. Trimming left V 0 bases short and J 10 bases short, with 18 bases between. The CDR3 spans 14 residues. The CDR3 coding sequence is TGCAGCGTTGAAGATACACCCGAACGCGTTGGCCAGTACTTC. Its protein is CSVEDTPERVGQYF.

This clone turned up a few times. The chain links TRBV29-1 to TRBJ1-2; 9 nucleotides line up with TRBD1. The CDR3 sequence is 14 residues long. CDR1 and CDR2 from the germline V gene are SQVTM and ANQGSEA. V dropped 3 bases and J dropped 4; count of bases not matched to a gene: 6. CDR3 amino acids: CSVDGDRESYGYTF. DNA of the CDR3: TGCAGCGTTGACGGGGACAGGGAGAGCTATGGCTACACCTTC.

The V call is TRBV30, the J call TRBJ1-2, with 7 nucleotides matching TRBD1. The CDR3 is 13 residues long. Germline trimming cut 8 bases from V and 5 bases from J; bases unmatched to any gene: 11. From germline, CDR1 is GTSNPN and CDR2 SVGIG (reference sequence). The CDR3 here is CASYLQGMYGYTF. In DNA form, the CDR3 reads TGTGCCAGCTACTTACAGGGGATGTATGGCTACACCTTC.

This clone was detected a few times. The genes are TRBV15 and TRBJ2-3; D possibly corresponds to TRBD2 (6 bases). The CDR3 runs to 17 residues. CDR1 is LNHNV and CDR2 is YYDKDF in the germline V gene (reference sequence). V gave up 0 bases and J gave up 0 bases, with 13 bases separating them. The CDR3 sequence is CATSRELGTQSTDTQYF. The CDR3 DNA sequence: TGTGCCACCAGCAGAGAGCTCGGGACTCAGAGCACAGATACGCAGTATTTT. Using reference TRBV15 and TRBJ2-3 for the parts outside the CDR3, the full variable domain is DAMVIQNPRYQVTQFGKPVTLSCSQTLNHNVMYWYQQKSSQAPKLLFHYYDKDFNNEADTPDNFQSRRPNTSFCFLDIRSPGLGDTAMYLCATSRELGTQSTDTQYFGPGTRLTVL.

This clone was detected only a few times. This CDR3 reads CASSQDLSHDYGYTF. DNA of the CDR3: TGTGCCAGCAGCCAAGATCTTTCCCACGACTATGGCTACACCTTC. The rearrangement joins TRBV14 to TRBJ1-2; unclear D gene. This CDR3 comprises 15 residues. In germline, CDR1 is SGHDN, CDR2 FVKESK. Trimming removed 0 bases from V and 3 bases from J, with 11 bases in between.

This rearrangement joins TRBV29-1 to TRBJ2-5; weak D call: TRBD1 (5 bases). This CDR3 has 13 amino acids. Trimming stripped 8 bases from V and 2 bases from J, with 15 bases between. Germline values: CDR1 SQVTM, CDR2 ANQGSEA. The CDR3 reads CSSRQPLQETQYF. For the CDR3, the DNA is TGCAGCTCCCGACAGCCTTTACAAGAGACCCAGTACTTC.

As DNA, the CDR3 is TGTGCCTGGAGTGGTCTACGGCGAAGGGGGACCTATGGCTACACCTTC. Translating it yields CAWSGLRRRGTYGYTF. The chain links TRBV30 to TRBJ1-2; possible D gene TRBD1, 6 bases. The CDR3 has 16 amino acids. Trimming left V 1 base short and J 4 bases short, with 19 bases between. Germline-derived CDR1 and CDR2 are GTSNPN and SVGIG (reference sequence).

This rearrangement joins TRBV6-5 to TRBJ1-2; possibly TRBD1 for D (5 bases). V lost 7 bases and J lost 8, with 17 bases in between. CDR3 length equals 13 residues. Germline loops: CDR1 MNHEY, CDR2 SVGAGI. The CDR3 loop is CASTPDMTRGYTF. The CDR3 DNA follows: TGTGCCAGCACCCCGGACATGACGCGGGGCTACACCTTC.

The J gene is TRBJ1-1, the V gene TRBV29-1, with D unclear. V was shortened by 7 bases and J by 2 bases, with 17 bases between the two germline ends. The CDR3 is 14 amino acids. Germline V gene data show CDR1 as SQVTM and CDR2 as ANQGSEA. CDR3 residues: CSAYGAGVNTEAFF. The CDR3 DNA reads TGCAGCGCGTATGGCGCTGGGGTCAACACTGAAGCTTTCTTT.

CDR3 bases: TGTGCCAGCAGCTTAACTGTGGGACAGGGGGGCACCGGGGAGCTGTTTTTT. This encodes CASSLTVGQGGTGELFF. The chain has TRBV11-3 and TRBJ2-2, with 11 bases matching TRBD1. Germline lookup yields CDR1 SGHNT and CDR2 YENEEA. The CDR3 length is 17 residues. V dropped 2 bases and J dropped 4; count of bases not matched to a gene: 6. Using reference TRBV11-3 and TRBJ2-2 for the parts outside the CDR3, the full variable domain is EAGVVQSPRYKIIEKKQPVAFWCNPISGHNTLYWYLQNLGQGPELLIRYENEEAVDDSQLPKDRFSAERLKGVDSTLKIQPAELGDSAVYLCASSLTVGQGGTGELFFGEGSRLTVL.

This clone was detected only a few times. The same CDR3 also results from other DNA sequences found in this sample. The gene calls are TRBV7-2 and TRBJ1-2; TRBD1 aligns across 11 bases. The germline CDR1 and CDR2 sequences are SGHTA and FQGNSA. This CDR3 contains 14 residues. The V gene end was trimmed by 5 bases and the J gene end by 8 bases; junction bases not matched to a gene: 7. CDR3 coding DNA: TGTGCCAGCAGCCCGGACAGGGGGCAGGGAGGCTACACCTTC. Protein: CASSPDRGQGGYTF.

The table lists this clone with a few counts. J is TRBJ2-7 and V is TRBV30; 11 nucleotides match TRBD1. CDR1 GTSNPN and CDR2 SVGIG come from the germline V gene (reference sequence). There are 14 residues in the CDR3. After removal of 0 bases from V and 2 bases from J, the junction contained 0 bases not matched to a gene. CDR3 sequence reads: CAWSVGQGAYEQYF. The DNA for the CDR3 is TGTGCCTGGAGTGTGGGACAGGGGGCCTACGAGCAGTACTTC.

The chain recombines TRBV6-5 with TRBJ2-5, with D possibly TRBD2 on 6 matching bases. Germline V gives CDR1 MNHEY, CDR2 SVGAGI. CDR3 length: 13 residues. V gave up 6 bases and J gave up 10 bases, with 18 bases separating them. In nucleotides, the CDR3 is TGTGCCAGCAGAAGCGACAGCGGCGGGATCCAGTACTTC. It encodes CASRSDSGGIQYF.

The J gene is TRBJ1-2, the V gene TRBV29-1, with unresolved D. Germline CDR1 reads SQVTM; CDR2 reads ANQGSEA. The CDR3 contains 13 residues. V shed 4 bases and J shed 8 bases, with 17 bases lying between them. The CDR3 DNA reads TGCAGCGTTGCAGATCAGATGATTAGAGGCTACACCTTC. Its protein is CSVADQMIRGYTF.

This chain links TRBV4-2 with TRBJ2-7; D could derive from TRBD1 or TRBD2 (6 bases each). The germline gives CDR1 LGHNA, CDR2 YNFKEQ. The V end lost 0 bases, the J end lost 0 bases, and 15 bases lay between the germline ends. CDR3 size: 17 residues. In nucleotides, the CDR3 is TGTGCCAGCAGCCAAGATGCGGGACAACACAGCTCCTACGAGCAGTACTTC. Encoded protein: CASSQDAGQHSSYEQYF.

Only a few counts were recorded for this clone. CDR3 sequence: CASSLGTGVEAFF. CDR3 bases: TGTGCCAGCAGCTTGGGGACAGGGGTTGAAGCTTTCTTT. V is TRBV7-3 and J is TRBJ1-1; 10 nucleotides agree with TRBD1. Germline V gene data show CDR1 as SGHTA and CDR2 as FQGTGA. The ends lost 3 bases at V and 7 bases at J; junction bases unmatched: 2. This CDR3 has 13 residues.

This clone has only a few counts. The chain uses TRBV18 and TRBJ2-6; no clear D gene. Germline V CDR1 and CDR2: KGHSH, LQKENI. V lost 4 bases, J lost 0 bases, and 1 base lay in between. This CDR3 is 13 amino acids long. Written as DNA, the CDR3 is TGTGCCAGCTCACACTCTGGGGCCAACGTCCTGACTTTC. Its translation is CASSHSGANVLTF.

This clone showed up just a few times. CDR3 nucleotide sequence: TGCAGCGTTGCCCGACAGGTCTCCTACGAGCAGTACTTC. Translating it yields CSVARQVSYEQYF. The V gene is TRBV29-1, the J gene TRBJ2-7, with D possibly TRBD1 on 6 matching bases. The germline gives CDR1 SQVTM, CDR2 ANQGSEA. The CDR3 covers 13 residues. V was trimmed by 4 bases and J by 0 bases, leaving 10 bases between them.

This sequence joins TRBV5-1 and TRBJ2-7; 12 bases map to TRBD2. The CDR3 length is 16 residues. V gave up 1 base and J gave up 5 bases; unmatched junction bases: 7. Germline CDR1 reads SGHRS; CDR2 reads YFSETQ. CDR3 sequence reads: CASSLPASGGAHEQYF. As DNA, the CDR3 is TGCGCCAGCAGCTTGCCGGCTAGCGGGGGGGCTCACGAGCAGTACTTC.